The clone carrying this T cell receptor beta chain has only a few counts. Its antigen is currently unknown. These data are taken from a study of T-cell memory formation after mild COVID-19. The study's findings and limits: Among clones contracting day 15 to 85, CD4/CD8 was balanced, whereas later expanders leaned CD4+.

Researchers used 5'RACE with constant-segment primers to make TCR alpha and TCR beta cDNA libraries that carry sample barcodes and UMIs. Via MiXCR, TCRdb re-called the 5' RACE reads, giving one row per CDR3 protein. The sample yields roughly 160,000 distinct CDR3 sequences, about an eighth seen once. The CDR3 spans 13 residues. The junction had 4 bases not matched to a gene; V was cut back by 6 bases and J by 4 bases. Sequencing was carried out using PBMCs or a T cell subset sorted from them (not recorded which). V usage is TRBV12-3 or TRBV12-4 and J usage is TRBJ1-2; the match to TRBD1 covers 8 bases. This receptor was identified in a man in his late teens or twenties who had mild COVID-19 (a few samples of this study predate the infection). Cell type and time point are not known. The CDR3 protein is CASRPTGAYGYTF. The CDR3 nucleotides read TGTGCCAGCAGACCGACAGGGGCCTATGGCTACACCTTC.